This T cell receptor (beta chain) was documented in a study of neurological immune-mediated disorders. TCRdb reprocessed the 5' RACE reads with MiXCR, giving one entry per CDR3 protein. The sample holds tens of thousands of distinct CDR3 sequences, over 3.5% seen once. V was trimmed by 2 bases and J by 0 bases, leaving 7 bases between them. The CDR3 covers 14 residues. CDR1 DFQATT and CDR2 SNEGSKA come from the germline V gene (reference sequence). This clonotype was observed at least ten times. The sample comprised PBMCs. The TCR comes from a man aged 55 to 70 with multiple sclerosis. The chain combines TRBV20-1 with TRBJ2-2; no reliable D call. This chain's CDR3 is CSARSATNTGELFF. For the CDR3, the DNA is TGCAGTGCTAGATCAGCAACGAACACCGGGGAGCTGTTTTTT.